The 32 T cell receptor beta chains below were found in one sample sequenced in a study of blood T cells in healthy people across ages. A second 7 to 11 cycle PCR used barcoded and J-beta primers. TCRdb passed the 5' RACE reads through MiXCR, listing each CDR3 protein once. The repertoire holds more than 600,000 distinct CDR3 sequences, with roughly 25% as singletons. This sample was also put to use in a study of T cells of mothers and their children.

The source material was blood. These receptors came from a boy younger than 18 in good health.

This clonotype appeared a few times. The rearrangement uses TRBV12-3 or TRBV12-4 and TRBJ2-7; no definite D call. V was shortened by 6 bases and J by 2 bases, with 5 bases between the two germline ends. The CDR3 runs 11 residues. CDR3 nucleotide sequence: TGTGCCAGCAGAAGGGCCTACGAGCAGTACTTC. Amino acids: CASRRAYEQYF.

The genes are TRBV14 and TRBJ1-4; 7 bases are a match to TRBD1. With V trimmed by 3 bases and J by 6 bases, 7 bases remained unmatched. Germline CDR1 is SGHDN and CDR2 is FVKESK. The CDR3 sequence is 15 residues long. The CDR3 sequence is CASSHEWDSYEKLFF. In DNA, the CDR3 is TGTGCCAGCAGCCACGAATGGGACAGCTATGAAAAACTGTTTTTT.

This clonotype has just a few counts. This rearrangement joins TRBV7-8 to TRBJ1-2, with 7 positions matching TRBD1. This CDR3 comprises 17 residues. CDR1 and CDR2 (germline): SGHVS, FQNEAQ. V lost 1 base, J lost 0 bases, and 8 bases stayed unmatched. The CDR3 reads CASSLGPGTEANYGYTF. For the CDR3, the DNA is TGTGCCAGCAGCTTAGGTCCCGGGACAGAAGCTAACTATGGCTACACCTTC.

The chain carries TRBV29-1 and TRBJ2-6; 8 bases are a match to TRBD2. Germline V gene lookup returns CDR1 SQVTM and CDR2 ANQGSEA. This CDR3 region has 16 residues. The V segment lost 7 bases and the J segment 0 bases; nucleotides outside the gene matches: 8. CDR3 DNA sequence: TGCAGCGCGAACCAAGGGACTAGCTCTGGGGCCAACGTCCTGACTTTC. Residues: CSANQGTSSGANVLTF. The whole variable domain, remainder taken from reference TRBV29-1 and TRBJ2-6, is SAVISQKPSRDICQRGTSLTIQCQVDSQVTMMFWYRQQPGQSLTLIATANQGSEATYESGFVIDKFPISRPNLTFSTLTVSNMSPEDSSIYLCSANQGTSSGANVLTFGAGSRLTVL.

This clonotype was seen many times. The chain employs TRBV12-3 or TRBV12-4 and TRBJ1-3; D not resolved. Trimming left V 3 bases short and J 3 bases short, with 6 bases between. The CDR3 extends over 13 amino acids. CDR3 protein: CASSFGGGNTIYF. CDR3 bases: TGTGCCAGCAGTTTCGGAGGTGGAAACACCATATATTTT.

The CDR3 DNA reads TGTGCCAGCAGCTTAGGGGGACAGGGCCCCGAGCAGTACTTC. This sequence encodes CASSLGGQGPEQYF. The genes are TRBV13 and TRBJ2-7, with 9 positions matching TRBD1. This CDR3 is 14 amino acids long. The J segment lost 6 bases and the V segment lost 0 bases, leaving 3 bases of the junction unmatched. Per the germline V gene, CDR1 is PRHDT and CDR2 is FYEKMQ (reference sequence).

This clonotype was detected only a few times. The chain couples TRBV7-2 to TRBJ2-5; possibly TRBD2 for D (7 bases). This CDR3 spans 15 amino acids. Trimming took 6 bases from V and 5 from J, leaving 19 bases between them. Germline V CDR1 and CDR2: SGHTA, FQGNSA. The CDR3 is CASSLSGAGGETQYF. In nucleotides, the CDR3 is TGTGCCAGCAGTTTATCAGGGGCCGGGGGGGAGACCCAGTACTTC.

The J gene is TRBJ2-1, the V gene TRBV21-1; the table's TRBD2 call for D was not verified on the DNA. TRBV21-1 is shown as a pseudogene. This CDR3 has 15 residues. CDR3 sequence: CASSNTAGGGDEQFF. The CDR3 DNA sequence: TGTGCCAGCAGCAACACGGCGGGAGGTGGGGATGAGCAGTTCTTC.

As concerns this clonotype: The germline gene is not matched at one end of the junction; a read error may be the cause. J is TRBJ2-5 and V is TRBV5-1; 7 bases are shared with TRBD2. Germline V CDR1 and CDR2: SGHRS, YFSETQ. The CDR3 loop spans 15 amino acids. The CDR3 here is CASSREGTQRNEQIF. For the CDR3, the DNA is TGCGCCAGCAGTAGGGAGGGAACACAACGCAATGAGCAGATCTTC.

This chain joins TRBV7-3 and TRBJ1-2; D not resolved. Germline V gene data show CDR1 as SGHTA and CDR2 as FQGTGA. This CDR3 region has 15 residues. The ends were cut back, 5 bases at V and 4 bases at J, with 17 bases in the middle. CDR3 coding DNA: TGTGCCAGCAGCCCCCAAGGAGGGAACGGCTATGGCTACACCTTC. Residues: CASSPQGGNGYGYTF.

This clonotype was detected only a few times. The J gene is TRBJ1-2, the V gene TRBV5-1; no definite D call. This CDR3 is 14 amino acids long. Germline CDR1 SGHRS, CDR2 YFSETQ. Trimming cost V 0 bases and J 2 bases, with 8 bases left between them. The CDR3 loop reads CASSLEGGNYGYTF. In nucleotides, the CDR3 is TGCGCCAGCAGCTTGGAGGGAGGCAACTATGGCTACACCTTC.

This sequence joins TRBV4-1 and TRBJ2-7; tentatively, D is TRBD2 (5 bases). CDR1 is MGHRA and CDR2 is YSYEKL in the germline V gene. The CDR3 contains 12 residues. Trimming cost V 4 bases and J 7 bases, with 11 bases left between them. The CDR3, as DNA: TGCGCCAGCAGCCCGCCCGCGGGTGAGCAGTACTTC. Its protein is CASSPPAGEQYF.

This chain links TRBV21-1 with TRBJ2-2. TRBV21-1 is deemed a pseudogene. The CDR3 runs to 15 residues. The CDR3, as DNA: TGTGCCAGCAGCGTATGTTTCTCGAACACCGGGGAGCTGTTTTTT. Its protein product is CASSVCFSNTGELFF.

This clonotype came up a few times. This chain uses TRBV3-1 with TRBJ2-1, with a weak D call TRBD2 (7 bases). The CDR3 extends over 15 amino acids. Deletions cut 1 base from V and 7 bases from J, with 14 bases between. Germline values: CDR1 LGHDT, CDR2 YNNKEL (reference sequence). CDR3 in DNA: TGTGCCAGCAGCCAAGGGGGCGGGGGCGGAAATGAGCAGTTCTTC. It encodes CASSQGGGGGNEQFF.

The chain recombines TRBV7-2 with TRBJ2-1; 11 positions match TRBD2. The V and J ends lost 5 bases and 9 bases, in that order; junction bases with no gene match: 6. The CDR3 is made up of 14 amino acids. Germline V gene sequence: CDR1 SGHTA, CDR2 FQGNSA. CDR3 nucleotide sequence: TGTGCCAGCAGCCAACTAGCGGGAGTCGGTGAGCAGTTCTTC. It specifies CASSQLAGVGEQFF.

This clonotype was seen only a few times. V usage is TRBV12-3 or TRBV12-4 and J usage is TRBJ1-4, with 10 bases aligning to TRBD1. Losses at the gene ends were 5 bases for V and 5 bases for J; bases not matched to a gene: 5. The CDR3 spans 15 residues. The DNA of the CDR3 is TGTGCCAGCAGTCCGGGGACAGGGGCGAATGAAAAACTGTTTTTT. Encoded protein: CASSPGTGANEKLFF.

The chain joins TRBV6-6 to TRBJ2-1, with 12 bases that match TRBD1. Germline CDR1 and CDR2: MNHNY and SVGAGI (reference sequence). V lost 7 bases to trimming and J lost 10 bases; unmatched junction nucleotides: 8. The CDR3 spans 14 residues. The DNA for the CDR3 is TGTGCCAGCAAACCGGGACAGGGGGCAGGGGAGCAGTTCTTC. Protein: CASKPGQGAGEQFF.

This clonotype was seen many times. CDR3 DNA: TGCGCCAGCAGCCAAGATAACCAAGAGACCCAGTACTTC. This sequence encodes CASSQDNQETQYF. This rearrangement joins TRBV4-3 to TRBJ2-5; D not certain. CDR1 and CDR2 (germline): LGHNA, YSLEER. V lost 0 bases and J 0 bases, leaving 2 bases between the germline ends. This CDR3 is 13 amino acids long.

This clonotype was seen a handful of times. The CDR3 is CASRLQANTEAFF. The DNA of the CDR3 is TGTGCCAGCAGATTACAGGCGAACACTGAAGCTTTCTTT. This chain links TRBV7-2 with TRBJ1-1; maybe TRBD1 (5 bases). CDR1 and CDR2 from the germline V gene are SGHTA and FQGNSA. Trimming took 6 bases from V and 1 from J, leaving 9 bases between them. The CDR3 is 13 residues long.

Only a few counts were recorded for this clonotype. CDR3 in amino acids: CSVVKSSGGTDTQYF. The CDR3 nucleotides are TGCAGCGTTGTAAAGTCTAGCGGGGGGACAGATACGCAGTATTTT. This chain uses TRBV29-1 with TRBJ2-3, with 11 bases identical to TRBD2. Germline V gene lookup returns CDR1 SQVTM and CDR2 ANQGSEA. The CDR3 sequence is 15 residues long. With 4 bases clipped from V and 3 bases from J, the junction kept 6 bases outside the gene matches.

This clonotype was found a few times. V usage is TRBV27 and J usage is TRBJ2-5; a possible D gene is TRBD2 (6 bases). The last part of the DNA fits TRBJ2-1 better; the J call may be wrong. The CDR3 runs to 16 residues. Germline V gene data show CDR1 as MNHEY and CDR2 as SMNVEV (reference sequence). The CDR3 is CASSLRGSGYNNEQFF. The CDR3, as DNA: TGTGCCAGCAGCCTAAGGGGTAGCGGTTATAACAATGAGCAGTTCTTC.

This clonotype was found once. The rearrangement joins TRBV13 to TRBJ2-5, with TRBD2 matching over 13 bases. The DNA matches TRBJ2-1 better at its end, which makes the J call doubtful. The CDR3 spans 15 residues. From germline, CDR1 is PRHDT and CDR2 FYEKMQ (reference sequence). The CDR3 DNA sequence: TGTGCCAGCAGCTGGACTAGCGGGAGAATCAATGAGCAGTTCTTC. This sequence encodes CASSWTSGRINEQFF.

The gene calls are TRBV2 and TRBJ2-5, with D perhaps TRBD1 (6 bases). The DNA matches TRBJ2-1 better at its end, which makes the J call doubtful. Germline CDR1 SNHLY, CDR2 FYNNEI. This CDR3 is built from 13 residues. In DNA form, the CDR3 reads TGTGCCAGCATTGGACAGAACAGGAATGAGCAGTTCTTC. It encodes CASIGQNRNEQFF.

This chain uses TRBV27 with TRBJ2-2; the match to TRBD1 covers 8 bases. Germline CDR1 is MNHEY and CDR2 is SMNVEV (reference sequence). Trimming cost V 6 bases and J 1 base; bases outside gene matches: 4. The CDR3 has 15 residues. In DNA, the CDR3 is TGTGCCAGCAGGAGACAGGGGAGGAACACCGGGGAGCTGTTTTTT. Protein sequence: CASRRQGRNTGELFF.

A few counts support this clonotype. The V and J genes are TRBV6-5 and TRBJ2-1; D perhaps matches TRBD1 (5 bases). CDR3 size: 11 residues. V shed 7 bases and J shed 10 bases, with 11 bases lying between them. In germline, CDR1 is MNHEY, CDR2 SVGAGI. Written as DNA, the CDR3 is TGTGCCAGCAAAGGGGCTCGGGAGCAGTTCTTC. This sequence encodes CASKGAREQFF.

The CDR3 DNA reads as TGTGCCAGCAGAGATTCCGGGACTAATGAAAAACTGTTTTTT. Translating gives CASRDSGTNEKLFF. This chain links TRBV28 with TRBJ1-4; the D is unclear. The V and J ends lost 6 bases and 2 bases respectively, with 10 bases between them. In germline, CDR1 is MDHEN, CDR2 SYDVKM. The CDR3 runs 14 residues. The variable domain in full, completed from reference TRBV28 and TRBJ1-4, reads DVKVTQSSRYLVKRTGEKVFLECVQDMDHENMFWYRQDPGLGLRLIYFSYDVKMKEKGDIPEGYSVSREKKERFSLILESASTNQTSMYLCASRDSGTNEKLFFGSGTQLSVL.

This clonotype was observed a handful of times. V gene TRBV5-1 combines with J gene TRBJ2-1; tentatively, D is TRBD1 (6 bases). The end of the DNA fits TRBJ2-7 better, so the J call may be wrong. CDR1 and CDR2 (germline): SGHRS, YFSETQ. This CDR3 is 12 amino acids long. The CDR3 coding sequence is TGCGCCAGCAGCCCGGGACAAAACGAGCAGTACTTC. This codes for CASSPGQNEQYF.

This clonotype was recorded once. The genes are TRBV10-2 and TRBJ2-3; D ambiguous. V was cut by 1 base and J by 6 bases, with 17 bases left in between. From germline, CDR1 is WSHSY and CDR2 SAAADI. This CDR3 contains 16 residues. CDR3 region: CASSEWNDATSDTQYF. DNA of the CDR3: TGCGCCAGCAGTGAGTGGAATGACGCGACCTCCGATACGCAGTATTTT.

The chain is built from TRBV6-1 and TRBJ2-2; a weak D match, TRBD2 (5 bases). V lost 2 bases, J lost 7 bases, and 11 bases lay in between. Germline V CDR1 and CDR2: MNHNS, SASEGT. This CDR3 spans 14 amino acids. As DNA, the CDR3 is TGTGCCAGCAGTGAACTGGCCCGGGGCGGGGAGCTGTTTTTT. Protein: CASSELARGGELFF.

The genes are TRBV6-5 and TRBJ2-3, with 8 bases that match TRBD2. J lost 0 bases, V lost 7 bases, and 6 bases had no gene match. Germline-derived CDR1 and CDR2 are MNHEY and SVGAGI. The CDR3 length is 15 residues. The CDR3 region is CASNAGTRSTDTQYF. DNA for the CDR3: TGTGCCAGCAATGCTGGGACTAGGAGCACAGATACGCAGTATTTT.

The CDR3 spells CATSDRWGRDVATQYF. The CDR3 nucleotides read TGTGCCACCAGTGATAGATGGGGACGGGACGTGGCGACCCAGTACTTC. V usage is TRBV24-1 and J usage is TRBJ2-5; tentatively, D is TRBD1 or TRBD2 (5 bases each). The V end was cut by 3 bases, the J end by 7 bases, with 20 bases between. CDR3 length equals 16 residues. The germline V gene encodes CDR1 KGHDR and CDR2 SFDVKD.

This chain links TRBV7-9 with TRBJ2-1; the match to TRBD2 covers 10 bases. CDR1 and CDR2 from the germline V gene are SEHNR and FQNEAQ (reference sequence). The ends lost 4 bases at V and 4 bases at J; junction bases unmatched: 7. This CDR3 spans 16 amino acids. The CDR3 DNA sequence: TGTGCCAGCAGCTCTAGACTAGCGGGTAAATACAATGAGCAGTTCTTC. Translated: CASSSRLAGKYNEQFF.